This T cell receptor (beta chain) was sequenced for a study of T-cell memory formation after mild COVID-19. Trimming removed 6 bases from V and 4 bases from J; junction bases left unmatched: 5. This CDR3 is built from 13 residues. Per the germline V gene, CDR1 is MNHEY and CDR2 is SVGAGI. MiXCR, run by TCRdb on the 5' RACE reads, gives a single entry per CDR3 protein. This table holds over 250,000 distinct CDR3 sequences, around 15% found once. What was sequenced was PBMCs or a T cell subset sorted from them (not recorded which). The clonotype was recovered from a man aged 18 to 30 who had mild COVID-19 (a few samples of this study predate the infection). Cell type and time point are not known. The V call is TRBV6-5, the J call TRBJ1-1; TRBD1 aligns across 7 bases. The CDR3 region has the DNA TGTGCCAGCAGACTACAGGGGTTCACTGAAGCTTTCTTT. This gives the protein CASRLQGFTEAFF.